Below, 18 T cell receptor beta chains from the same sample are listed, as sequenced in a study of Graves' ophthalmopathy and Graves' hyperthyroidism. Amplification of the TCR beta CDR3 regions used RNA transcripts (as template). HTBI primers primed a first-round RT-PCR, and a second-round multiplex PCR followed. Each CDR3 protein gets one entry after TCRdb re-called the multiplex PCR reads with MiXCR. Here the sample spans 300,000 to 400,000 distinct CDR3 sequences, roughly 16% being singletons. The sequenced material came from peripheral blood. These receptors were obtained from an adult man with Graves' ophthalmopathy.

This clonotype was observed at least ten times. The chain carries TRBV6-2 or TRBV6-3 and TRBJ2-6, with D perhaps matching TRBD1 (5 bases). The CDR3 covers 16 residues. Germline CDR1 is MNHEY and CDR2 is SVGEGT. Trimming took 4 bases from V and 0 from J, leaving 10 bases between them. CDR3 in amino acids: CASSWGGNSGANVLTF. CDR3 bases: TGTGCCAGCAGTTGGGGCGGCAACTCTGGGGCCAACGTCCTGACTTTC.

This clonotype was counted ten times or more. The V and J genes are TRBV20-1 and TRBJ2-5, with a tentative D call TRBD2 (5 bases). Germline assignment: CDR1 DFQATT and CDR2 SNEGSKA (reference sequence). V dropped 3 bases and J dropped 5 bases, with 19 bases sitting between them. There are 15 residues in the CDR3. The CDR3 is CSASSDYAVKETQYF. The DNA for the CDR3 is TGCAGTGCTAGTTCCGACTATGCTGTGAAGGAGACCCAGTACTTC.

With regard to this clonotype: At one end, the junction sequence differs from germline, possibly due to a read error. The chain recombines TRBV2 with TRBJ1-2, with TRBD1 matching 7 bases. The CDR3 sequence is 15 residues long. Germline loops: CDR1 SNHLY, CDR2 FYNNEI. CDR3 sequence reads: CASSPTSQGDYGYNF. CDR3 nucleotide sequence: TGTGCCAGCAGTCCCACCAGCCAGGGGGACTATGGCTACAACTTC.

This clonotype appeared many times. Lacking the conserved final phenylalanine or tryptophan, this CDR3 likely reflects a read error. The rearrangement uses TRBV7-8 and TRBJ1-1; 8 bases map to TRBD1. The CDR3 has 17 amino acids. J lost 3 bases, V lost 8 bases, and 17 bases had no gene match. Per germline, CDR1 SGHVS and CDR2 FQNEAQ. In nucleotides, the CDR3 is TGTGCCAGCGGCTCGGGCACAGGGGGTGTCTCCGACACTGAAGCTTTCCTT. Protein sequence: CASGSGTGGVSDTEAFL.

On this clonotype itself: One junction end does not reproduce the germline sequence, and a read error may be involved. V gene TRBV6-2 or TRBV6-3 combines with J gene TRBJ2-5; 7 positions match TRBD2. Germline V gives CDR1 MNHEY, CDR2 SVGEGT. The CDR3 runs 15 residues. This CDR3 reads CASSQVGGDQETQYF. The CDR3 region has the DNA TGCGCCAGCAGCCAAGTGGGGGGGGACCAAGAGACCCAGTACTTC.

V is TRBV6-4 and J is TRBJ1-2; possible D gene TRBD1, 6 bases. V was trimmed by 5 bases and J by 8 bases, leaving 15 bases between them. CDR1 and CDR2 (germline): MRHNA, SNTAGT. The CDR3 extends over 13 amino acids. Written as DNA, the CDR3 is TGTGCCAGCAGTCGCGGACAGATTGGCGGCTACACCTTC. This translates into CASSRGQIGGYTF.

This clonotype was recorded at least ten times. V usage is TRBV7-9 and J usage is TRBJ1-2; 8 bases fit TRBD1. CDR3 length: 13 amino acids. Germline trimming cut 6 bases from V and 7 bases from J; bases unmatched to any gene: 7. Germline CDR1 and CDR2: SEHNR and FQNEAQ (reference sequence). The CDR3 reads CASRSRGLGGYTF. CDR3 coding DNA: TGTGCCAGCAGATCCAGGGGGCTGGGTGGCTACACCTTC.

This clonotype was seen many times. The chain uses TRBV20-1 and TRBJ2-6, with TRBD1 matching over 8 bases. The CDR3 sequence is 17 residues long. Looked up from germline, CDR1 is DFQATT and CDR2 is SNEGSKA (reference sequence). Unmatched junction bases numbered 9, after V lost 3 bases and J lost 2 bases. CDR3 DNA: TGCAGTGCTAGGGGAGACAGGGGTTATACTGGGGCCAACGTCCTGACTTTC. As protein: CSARGDRGYTGANVLTF.

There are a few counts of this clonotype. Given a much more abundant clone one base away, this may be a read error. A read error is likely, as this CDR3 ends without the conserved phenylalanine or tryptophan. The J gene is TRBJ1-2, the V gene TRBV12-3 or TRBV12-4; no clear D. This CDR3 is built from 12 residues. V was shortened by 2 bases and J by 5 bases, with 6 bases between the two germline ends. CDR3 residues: CASSLTPYGYTL. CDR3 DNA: TGTGCCAGCAGTTTAACACCATATGGCTACACCCTC.

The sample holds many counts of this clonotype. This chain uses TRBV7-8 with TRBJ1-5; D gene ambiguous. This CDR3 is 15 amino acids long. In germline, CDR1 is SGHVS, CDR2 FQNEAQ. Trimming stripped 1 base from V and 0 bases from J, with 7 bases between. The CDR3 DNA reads TGTGCCAGCAGCTTAGGGGCCGATAGCAATCAGCCCCAGCATTTT. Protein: CASSLGADSNQPQHF.

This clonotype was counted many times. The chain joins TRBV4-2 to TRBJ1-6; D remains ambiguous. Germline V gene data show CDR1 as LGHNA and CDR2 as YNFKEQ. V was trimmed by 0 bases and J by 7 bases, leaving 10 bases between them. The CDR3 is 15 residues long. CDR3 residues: CASSQDTRHNSPLHF. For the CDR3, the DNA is TGTGCCAGCAGCCAAGATACTCGACACAATTCACCCCTCCACTTT.

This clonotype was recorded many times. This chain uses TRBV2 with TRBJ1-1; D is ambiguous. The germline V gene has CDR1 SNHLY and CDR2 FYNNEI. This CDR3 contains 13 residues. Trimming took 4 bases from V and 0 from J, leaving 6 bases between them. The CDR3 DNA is TGTGCCAGCAGTGGCGAGATGAACACTGAAGCTTTCTTT. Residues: CASSGEMNTEAFF.

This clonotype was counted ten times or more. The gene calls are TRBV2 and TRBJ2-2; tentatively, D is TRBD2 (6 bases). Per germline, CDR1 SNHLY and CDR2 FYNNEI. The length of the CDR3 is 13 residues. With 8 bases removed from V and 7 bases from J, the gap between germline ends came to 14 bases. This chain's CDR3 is CASFGGTGGELFF. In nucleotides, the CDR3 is TGTGCCAGCTTCGGAGGGACCGGCGGGGAGCTGTTTTTT.

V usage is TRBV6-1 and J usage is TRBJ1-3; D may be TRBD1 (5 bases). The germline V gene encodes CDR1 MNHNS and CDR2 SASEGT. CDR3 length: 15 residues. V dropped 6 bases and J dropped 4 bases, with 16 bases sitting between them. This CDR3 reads CASRSQGGRGNTIYF. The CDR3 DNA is TGTGCCAGCAGATCGCAGGGCGGGAGGGGAAACACCATATATTTT.

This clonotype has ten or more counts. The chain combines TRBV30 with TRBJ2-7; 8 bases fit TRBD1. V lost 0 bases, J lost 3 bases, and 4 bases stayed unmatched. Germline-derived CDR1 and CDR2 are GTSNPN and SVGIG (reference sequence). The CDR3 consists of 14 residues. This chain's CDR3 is CAWSVGTGVYEQYF. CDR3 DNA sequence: TGTGCCTGGAGTGTTGGGACAGGAGTCTACGAGCAGTACTTC.

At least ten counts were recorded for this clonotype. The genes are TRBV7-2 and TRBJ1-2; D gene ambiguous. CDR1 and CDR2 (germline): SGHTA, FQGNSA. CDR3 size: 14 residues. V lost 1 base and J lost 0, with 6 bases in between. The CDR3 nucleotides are TGTGCCAGCAGCTTAGGGATAACTAACTATGGCTACACCTTC. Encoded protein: CASSLGITNYGYTF. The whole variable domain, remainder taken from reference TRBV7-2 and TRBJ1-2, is GAGVSQSPSNKVTEKGKDVELRCDPISGHTALYWYRQSLGQGLEFLIYFQGNSAPDKSGLPSDRFSAERTGGSVSTLTIQRTQQEDSAVYLCASSLGITNYGYTFGSGTRLTVV.

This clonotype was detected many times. CDR3 bases: TGCGCCAGCACCTTTGGCGGTACCTACGAGCAGTACTTC. Amino acids: CASTFGGTYEQYF. The chain joins TRBV5-1 to TRBJ2-7; D is uncertain. The CDR3 extends over 13 amino acids. The germline V and J ends were trimmed by 6 bases and 2 bases, with 12 bases remaining between them. The germline CDR1 and CDR2 sequences are SGHRS and YFSETQ.

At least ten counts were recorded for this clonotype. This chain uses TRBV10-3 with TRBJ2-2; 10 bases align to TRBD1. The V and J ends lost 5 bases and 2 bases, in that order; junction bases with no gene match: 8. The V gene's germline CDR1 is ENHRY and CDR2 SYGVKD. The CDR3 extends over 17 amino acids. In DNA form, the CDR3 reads TGTGCCATCAGTAGGACCGGGACAGGGGCAAACACCGGGGAGCTGTTTTTT. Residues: CAISRTGTGANTGELFF.